Shown below are 23 T cell receptor beta chains from a single sample sequenced in a study of regulatory T cells in long-lasting Graves disease. The TCR beta library used iRepertoire HTBI primers with Arm-PCR amplification of CDR3. Using its own MiXCR run on the multiplex PCR reads, TCRdb lists one record per CDR3 protein. Of roughly 610,000 distinct CDR3 sequences in the sample, 15% to 20% were seen once. Time point: newly diagnosed GD, antithyroid drugs for less than 3 months. The TCR library used RNA extracted from PBMCs. These data also formed part of another study, on T cells in Graves' hyperthyroidism and ophthalmopathy.

The source was peripheral blood mononuclear cells (PBMCs), collected at new diagnosis, from a patient treated with antithyroid drugs. Receptor source: a woman aged 25 to 39 with Graves disease.

This clonotype was observed a single time. V gene TRBV19 combines with J gene TRBJ2-1; maybe TRBD2 (6 bases). This CDR3 contains 15 residues. The ends were cut back, 3 bases at V and 5 bases at J, with 14 bases in the middle. CDR1 LNHDA and CDR2 SQIVND come from the germline V gene (reference sequence). This CDR3 reads CASSISGVPNNEQFF. CDR3 coding DNA: TGTGCCAGTAGTATTTCGGGAGTCCCTAACAATGAGCAGTTCTTC.

In this sample, this clonotype turned up a few times. The chain recombines TRBV28 with TRBJ1-5; 7 nucleotides align to TRBD1. The CDR3 is made up of 15 amino acids. Germline assignment: CDR1 MDHEN and CDR2 SYDVKM. Trimming took 6 bases from V and 2 from J; bases not matched to a gene: 7. The CDR3 DNA sequence: TGTGCCAGCAGCACGACAGGGATAGGCAATCAGCCCCAGCATTTT. Protein: CASSTTGIGNQPQHF. Combining the CDR3 with reference TRBV28 and TRBJ1-5 gives the whole variable domain DVKVTQSSRYLVKRTGEKVFLECVQDMDHENMFWYRQDPGLGLRLIYFSYDVKMKEKGDIPEGYSVSREKKERFSLILESASTNQTSMYLCASSTTGIGNQPQHFGDGTRLSIL.

This clonotype was counted many times. V usage is TRBV10-1 and J usage is TRBJ1-1; no firm D call. The CDR3 is 15 amino acids. V was shortened by 2 bases and J by 4 bases, with 14 bases between the two germline ends. Germline lookup yields CDR1 WNHNN and CDR2 SYGVQD (reference sequence). CDR3 region: CASSEGGLGGTEAFF. CDR3 DNA: TGCGCCAGCAGTGAGGGAGGGTTAGGCGGCACTGAAGCTTTCTTT.

This clonotype was seen a single time. This chain connects TRBV6-1 to TRBJ2-2; D might be TRBD2 (7 bases). The CDR3 length is 15 residues. V was trimmed by 6 bases and J by 3 bases, leaving 14 bases between them. CDR1 and CDR2 (germline): MNHNS, SASEGT. The chain's CDR3 is CASRKGGEDTGELFF. In DNA, the CDR3 is TGTGCCAGCAGGAAGGGGGGGGAGGACACCGGGGAGCTGTTTTTT.

The chain links TRBV3-1 to TRBJ1-2; D might be TRBD1 (6 bases). CDR1 and CDR2 from the germline V gene are LGHDT and YNNKEL (reference sequence). CDR3 length equals 14 residues. Between the trimmed V and J ends, which lost 0 bases and 8 bases, there was a span of 13 bases. CDR3: CASSQDGGARGYTF. CDR3 coding DNA: TGTGCCAGCAGCCAAGATGGGGGGGCGCGAGGCTACACCTTC. The whole variable domain, filled in from reference TRBV3-1 and TRBJ1-2, reads DTAVSQTPKYLVTQMGNDKSIKCEQNLGHDTMYWYKQDSKKFLKIMFSYNNKELIINETVPNRFSPKSPDKAHLNLHINSLELGDSAVYFCASSQDGGARGYTFGSGTRLTVV.

The chain links TRBV10-3 to TRBJ2-1; 15 bases are a match to TRBD2. The CDR3 loop spans 18 amino acids. Germline V gene lookup returns CDR1 ENHRY and CDR2 SYGVKD. Trimming took 10 bases from V and 5 from J; bases not matched to a gene: 15. This chain's CDR3 is CATWDRVGLAGGDNEQFF. The DNA for the CDR3 is TGTGCCACATGGGACCGCGTGGGACTAGCGGGAGGAGACAATGAGCAGTTCTTC.

This clonotype was counted many times. The rearrangement links TRBV27 to TRBJ2-7; TRBD1 agrees at 8 bases. This CDR3 has 13 residues. V was pared by 5 bases and J by 7 bases, with 7 bases of the junction left unmatched. Germline loops: CDR1 MNHEY, CDR2 SMNVEV (reference sequence). In nucleotides, the CDR3 is TGTGCCAGCAGTCCCTGGACAGGGCAAGAGCAGTACTTC. This codes for CASSPWTGQEQYF.

This clonotype was counted at least ten times. This chain joins TRBV5-8 and TRBJ1-4, with no clear D. In germline, CDR1 is SGHTS, CDR2 YDEGEE. CDR3 size: 11 residues. V was pared by 3 bases and J by 8 bases, with 5 bases between. CDR3 DNA sequence: TGTGCCAGCAGCTGGCAAGAAAAACTGTTTTTT. Translation gives CASSWQEKLFF.

This clonotype was observed many times. This chain joins TRBV28 and TRBJ1-1, with 9 bases aligning to TRBD1. Losses at the gene ends were 4 bases for V and 10 bases for J; bases not matched to a gene: 19. Germline values: CDR1 MDHEN, CDR2 SYDVKM. The CDR3 has 17 residues. CDR3 nucleotide sequence: TGTGCCAGCAGTTCGGTAATAGGACAGGGGCGTTTGACCGGAGCTTTCTTT. This translates into CASSSVIGQGRLTGAFF. Full variable domain (missing parts from reference TRBV28 and TRBJ1-1): DVKVTQSSRYLVKRTGEKVFLECVQDMDHENMFWYRQDPGLGLRLIYFSYDVKMKEKGDIPEGYSVSREKKERFSLILESASTNQTSMYLCASSSVIGQGRLTGAFFGQGTRLTVV.

This clonotype was picked up many times. The chain employs TRBV28 and TRBJ1-1; possibly TRBD1 for D (5 bases). The CDR3 is 15 amino acids. V lost 5 bases and J lost 3, with 16 bases in between. CDR1 is MDHEN and CDR2 is SYDVKM in the germline V gene. The CDR3 reads CASSPTEGFYTEAFF. CDR3 nucleotides: TGTGCCAGCAGTCCCACCGAGGGGTTCTACACTGAAGCTTTCTTT.

Note on this clonotype: This sequence may be a read error, since a much larger clone differs from it by one base. The rearrangement uses TRBV7-2 and TRBJ1-2; TRBD1 matches at 7 bases. CDR1 and CDR2 from the germline V gene are SGHTA and FQGNSA. The junction had 12 bases not matched to a gene; V was cut back by 1 base and J by 4 bases. The CDR3 is made up of 17 amino acids. The DNA for the CDR3 is TGTGCCAGCAGCTTAGTTCCCAGGGGGACCGCTAGCTATGGCTACACCTTC. Residues: CASSLVPRGTASYGYTF.

The sample holds many counts of this clonotype. This sequence joins TRBV11-1 and TRBJ2-5; no clear D gene. V was pared by 0 bases and J by 5 bases, with 4 bases between. The CDR3 has 12 amino acids. Germline CDR1 and CDR2: SGHAT and FQDESV (reference sequence). CDR3 residues: CASSLAWETQYF. The CDR3 DNA follows: TGTGCCAGCAGCTTAGCGTGGGAGACCCAGTACTTC.

This clonotype was found many times. The genes are TRBV28 and TRBJ1-2, with unresolved D. This CDR3 comprises 12 residues. The ends were cut back, 6 bases at V and 8 bases at J, with 13 bases in the middle. The germline V gene has CDR1 MDHEN and CDR2 SYDVKM. In DNA, the CDR3 is TGTGCCAGCAGGCTCCCCAATTGGGGCTACACCTTC. It translates to CASRLPNWGYTF.

This clonotype was seen ten or more times. Mismatch with germline at one junction end may stem from a read error. This chain connects TRBV7-7 to TRBJ2-2; D is possibly TRBD1 (5 bases). The germline V gene has CDR1 SSHAT and CDR2 FNYEAQ (reference sequence). The CDR3 is 14 residues long. CDR3 amino acids: CASSPDRNTGELFF. The CDR3 DNA sequence: TGTGCTAGCAGCCCCGACAGAAACACCGGGGAGCTGTTTTTT.

The rearrangement joins TRBV4-1 to TRBJ2-2; D not resolved. There are 14 residues in the CDR3. Trimming took off 1 base at V and 6 bases at J, with 9 bases between the two ends. Germline values: CDR1 MGHRA, CDR2 YSYEKL. In DNA, the CDR3 is TGCGCCAGCAGCCAAGTTGGAATCCCCGGGGAGCTGTTTTTT. Protein product: CASSQVGIPGELFF.

This clonotype has at least ten counts. The V and J genes are TRBV27 and TRBJ1-6; D not certain. Germline lookup yields CDR1 MNHEY and CDR2 SMNVEV (reference sequence). With 6 bases removed from V and 11 bases from J, the gap between germline ends came to 20 bases. The CDR3 sequence is 15 residues long. The CDR3 DNA sequence: TGTGCCAGCAGCGCCGGGAGGGCCGGCTATGCACCCCTCCACTTT. It encodes CASSAGRAGYAPLHF.

The chain uses TRBV28 and TRBJ1-2; D unresolved. The CDR3 has 13 amino acids. Per germline, CDR1 MDHEN and CDR2 SYDVKM. Trimming took 5 bases from V and 4 from J, leaving 11 bases between them. In nucleotides, the CDR3 is TGTGCCAGCAGTATTGACCGGCTCTATGGCTACACCTTC. Translated, it gives CASSIDRLYGYTF.

This clonotype was observed at least ten times. The CDR3, as DNA: TGTGCCAGCAGCCAGTGGGAAGAGACCCAGTACTTC. It translates to CASSQWEETQYF. V gene TRBV13 combines with J gene TRBJ2-5, with unresolved D. Trimming took off 5 bases at V and 3 bases at J, with 7 bases between the two ends. Germline CDR1 reads PRHDT; CDR2 reads FYEKMQ (reference sequence). The CDR3 is 12 amino acids.

The gene calls are TRBV28 and TRBJ1-2; D gene uncertain. Trimming cost V 6 bases and J 1 base, with 12 bases left between them. This CDR3 contains 14 residues. The germline gives CDR1 MDHEN, CDR2 SYDVKM. The CDR3 coding sequence is TGTGCCAGCAGCTCCCAACAGATTAACTATGGCTACACCTTC. Its protein product is CASSSQQINYGYTF.

Concerning this clonotype: It may be a read error: a sequence one base away is much more abundant. The chain employs TRBV20-1 and TRBJ2-2; D may correspond to TRBD1 or TRBD2 (5 bases each). Trimming stripped 3 bases from V and 6 bases from J, with 17 bases between. The V gene's germline CDR1 is DFQATT and CDR2 SNEGSKA (reference sequence). The CDR3 covers 15 residues. CDR3: CSARAGTLDSGELFF. Written as DNA, the CDR3 is TGCAGTGCTAGGGCCGGGACGTTGGACTCCGGGGAGCTGTTTTTT.

V gene TRBV9 combines with J gene TRBJ2-7; no clear D. The germline V gene encodes CDR1 SGDLS and CDR2 YYNGEE. Trimming stripped 0 bases from V and 6 bases from J, with 19 bases between. The length of the CDR3 is 16 residues. The CDR3 DNA follows: TGTGCCAGCAGCGTAGCTTCCGAAGGGCTTCTAGGCGAGCAGTACTTC. Amino acid sequence: CASSVASEGLLGEQYF.

The chain recombines TRBV20-1 with TRBJ2-2; 7 nucleotides agree with TRBD1. The V gene's germline CDR1 is DFQATT and CDR2 SNEGSKA (reference sequence). With V trimmed by 3 bases and J by 5 bases, 15 bases remained unmatched. There are 17 residues in the CDR3. The DNA of the CDR3 is TGCAGTGCTAGCGACTACAGGACAGGAGGCGAAACCGGGGAGCTGTTTTTT. Amino acids: CSASDYRTGGETGELFF.

This clonotype was counted between two and nine times. The V call is TRBV20-1, the J call TRBJ1-5; 7 bases map to TRBD1. V was pared by 6 bases and J by 12 bases, with 17 bases of the junction left unmatched. Germline V gene lookup returns CDR1 DFQATT and CDR2 SNEGSKA (reference sequence). The CDR3 loop spans 14 amino acids. This CDR3 reads CSAFPGGATAGQHF. DNA for the CDR3: TGCAGTGCGTTTCCAGGGGGAGCCACAGCGGGCCAGCATTTT.